This is a list of T cell receptor beta chains from one sample in a study of CD8 T cells in Susac syndrome. TCRdb recomputed calls from the immunoSEQ multiplex PCR reads with MiXCR, one row per CDR3 protein. Altogether about 240,000 distinct CDR3 sequences are present, 90% to 96% being singletons, with the ten largest covering about 0.1%. Sample: CD4+ T cells from PBMCs. These receptor sequences come from a human donor with Susac syndrome. CDR3s include the opening cysteine and the closing phenylalanine or tryptophan. Fields, in order: V gene, clone size, J gene, D gene, CDR3 DNA, CDR3 protein. A D gene is named only where the DNA matches it firmly. Size is stated for part of the rows, as once, few or many counts, or as a class when the clone is expanded.

V: TRBV20-1; size: -; J: TRBJ2-3; D: TRBD1; DNA: TGCAGTGCTTCGCCGGGACAGGGTTCAGATACGCAGTATTTT; CDR3: CSASPGQGSDTQYF
V: TRBV12-3/TRBV12-4; size: -; J: TRBJ2-1; D: -; DNA: TGTGCCAGCAAAAGGGACTCGGCCGTGGCGGGCTACAATGAGCAGTTCTTC; CDR3: CASKRDSAVAGYNEQFF
V: TRBV4-1; size: -; J: TRBJ2-3; D: TRBD2; DNA: TGCGCCAGCAGGAAGGGACTAGCGGGAGCAGCAGATACGCAGTATTTT; CDR3: CASRKGLAGAADTQYF
V: TRBV29-1; size: -; J: TRBJ2-4; D: -; DNA: TGCAGCGTTTACTCACAAAACATTCAGTACTTC; CDR3: CSVYSQNIQYF
V: TRBV20-1; size: -; J: TRBJ2-3; D: -; DNA: TGCAGTGCTAGAGATAAGTTCGCTAGCACAGATACGCAGTATTTT; CDR3: CSARDKFASTDTQYF
V: TRBV9; size: -; J: TRBJ1-1; D: -; DNA: TGTGCCAGCAGCGTAGGTCCGGGACGGCCGAACACTGAAGCTTTCTTT; CDR3: CASSVGPGRPNTEAFF
V: TRBV12-3/TRBV12-4; size: -; J: TRBJ1-5; D: -; DNA: TGTGCCAGCAGCCCCTCAATGCGGCCCCAGCATTTT; CDR3: CASSPSMRPQHF
V: TRBV18; size: few; J: TRBJ2-5; D: TRBD1; DNA: TGTGCCAGCTCACTCGGGACAGAACAAGAGACCCAGTACTTC; CDR3: CASSLGTEQETQYF
V: TRBV29-1; size: once; J: TRBJ2-5; D: -; DNA: TGCAGCGTTGTGGGGGTAACGGAGACCCAGTACTTC; CDR3: CSVVGVTETQYF
V: TRBV10-2; size: -; J: TRBJ2-7; D: -; DNA: TGCGCCAGCAGCCTCCCAGGGTTTAACTACGAGCAGTACTTC; CDR3: CASSLPGFNYEQYF
V: TRBV25-1; size: -; J: TRBJ2-5; D: TRBD1; DNA: TGTGCCAGCAGTGAAGTGGCTGTGGGCAGGGGGCGAGAGACCCAGTACTTC; CDR3: CASSEVAVGRGRETQYF
V: TRBV14; size: -; J: TRBJ2-5; D: TRBD2; DNA: TGTGCCAGCAGCAGTCGGGGTAGCGGGCCAAGGGAGACCCAGTACTTC; CDR3: CASSSRGSGPRETQYF
V: TRBV4-1; size: -; J: TRBJ1-4; D: -; DNA: TGCGCCAGCAGCCAAGCGGTGGGGGAAAAACTGTTTTTT; CDR3: CASSQAVGEKLFF
V: TRBV7-3; size: -; J: TRBJ2-3; D: -; DNA: TGTGCCAGCAGCTTAACACAGGGAGATACGCAGTATTTT; CDR3: CASSLTQGDTQYF
V: TRBV15; size: -; J: TRBJ2-1; D: -; DNA: TGTGCCACCCGCGGGCCTGCCCATGGTGAGCAGTTCTTC; CDR3: CATRGPAHGEQFF
V: TRBV29-1; size: -; J: TRBJ1-2; D: -; DNA: TGCAGCGCCGTACCGGGGACTGAATATGGCTACACCTTC; CDR3: CSAVPGTEYGYTF
V: TRBV19; size: -; J: TRBJ2-2; D: -; DNA: TGTGCCAGTAGTATAAGACACGAGACCGGGGAGCTGTTTTTT; CDR3: CASSIRHETGELFF
V: TRBV12-3/TRBV12-4; size: -; J: TRBJ1-2; D: -; DNA: TGTGCCAGCACCCCTGGCTACACCTTC; CDR3: CASTPGYTF
V: TRBV5-1; size: -; J: TRBJ2-2; D: -; DNA: TGCGCCAGCAGCTCGAGGTTGTCAGGACCGAACACCGGGGAGCTGTTTTTT; CDR3: CASSSRLSGPNTGELFF
V: TRBV29-1; size: once; J: TRBJ2-3; D: TRBD1; DNA: TGCAGCGTTGGGACAGGAGCGACAGATACGCAGTATTTT; CDR3: CSVGTGATDTQYF
V: TRBV28; size: -; J: TRBJ1-1; D: -; DNA: TGTGCCAGCAAATGGGATTTGAACACTGAAGCTTTCTTT; CDR3: CASKWDLNTEAFF
V: TRBV30; size: -; J: TRBJ1-2; D: TRBD1; DNA: TGTGCCTGGATACGAACGCAGGGGGCGCGTGGCTACACCTTC; CDR3: CAWIRTQGARGYTF
V: TRBV28; size: -; J: TRBJ2-3; D: TRBD1; DNA: TGTGCCAGCAGTCCTCGGACAGGGATTACAGATACGCAGTATTTT; CDR3: CASSPRTGITDTQYF
V: TRBV24-1; size: -; J: TRBJ2-3; D: TRBD1; DNA: TGTGCCACCAGTGATCGATCCGGGACAGGGAGGACAGATACGCAGTATTTT; CDR3: CATSDRSGTGRTDTQYF
V: TRBV2; size: -; J: TRBJ2-7; D: -; DNA: TGTGCCAGCATCACCTACGAGCAGTACTTC; CDR3: CASITYEQYF
V: TRBV20-1; size: once; J: TRBJ2-3; D: -; DNA: TGCAGTGCTGAGCGCTTAGCAGATACGCAGTATTTT; CDR3: CSAERLADTQYF
V: TRBV5-1; size: -; J: TRBJ1-5; D: TRBD1; DNA: TGCGCCAGCAGCTTGGAGGGGACAGTCAATCAGCCCCAGCATTTT; CDR3: CASSLEGTVNQPQHF
V: TRBV29-1; size: -; J: TRBJ1-5; D: -; DNA: TGCAGCGTTTCGGGGGCACATCTCTCGGGGGCAGATCAGCCCCAGCATTTT; CDR3: CSVSGAHLSGADQPQHF
V: TRBV30; size: -; J: TRBJ1-5; D: -; DNA: TGTGCCTGGAGTATGGCGGACGGCAATCAGCCCCAGCATTTT; CDR3: CAWSMADGNQPQHF
V: TRBV3-1; size: -; J: TRBJ1-2; D: -; DNA: TGTGCCAGCAGCCCAGGACAGCTACATACCAACTATGGCTACACCTTC; CDR3: CASSPGQLHTNYGYTF
V: TRBV14; size: -; J: TRBJ2-1; D: TRBD1; DNA: TGTGCCAGCAGCCGATGGACAGGTTTCACTGGTGAGCAGTTCTTC; CDR3: CASSRWTGFTGEQFF
V: TRBV12-3/TRBV12-4; size: -; J: TRBJ2-7; D: TRBD1; DNA: TGTGCCAGTGGAGGACAGGGAACTCCCGAGCAGTACTTC; CDR3: CASGGQGTPEQYF
V: TRBV5-1; size: -; J: TRBJ2-6; D: TRBD1; DNA: TGCGCCAGCAGCTTGGGACAGGGGTCTGGGGCCAACGTCCTGACTTTC; CDR3: CASSLGQGSGANVLTF
V: TRBV12-5; size: -; J: TRBJ2-7; D: -; DNA: TGTGCTAGTGGTTTGCCTACCAGGACAGCGTCCTACTACGAGCAGTACTTC; CDR3: CASGLPTRTASYYEQYF
V: TRBV10-3; size: few; J: TRBJ1-1; D: -; DNA: TGTGCCATCAGTGAGGACCAGGGGACTGAAGCTTTCTTT; CDR3: CAISEDQGTEAFF
V: TRBV20-1; size: -; J: TRBJ2-1; D: TRBD1; DNA: TGCAGTGCAGACTCCGGGACAGGGGGGCTCTACAATGAGCAGTTCTTC; CDR3: CSADSGTGGLYNEQFF
V: TRBV23-1; size: once; J: TRBJ2-1; D: TRBD2; DNA: TGCGCCAGCAGTCAATCGGAGGGACTAGCGTCTATAGAGCAGTTCTTC; CDR3: CASSQSEGLASIEQFF
V: TRBV7-2; size: -; J: TRBJ2-6; D: -; DNA: TGTGCCAGCAGCTTAATGGCAGGGGCCTCTGGGGCCAACGTCCTGACTTTC; CDR3: CASSLMAGASGANVLTF
V: TRBV20-1; size: -; J: TRBJ2-7; D: TRBD2; DNA: TGCAGTGCTAGAGTCACCGGGAGGGCCCATCGGGAGCAGTACTTC; CDR3: CSARVTGRAHREQYF
V: TRBV30; size: -; J: TRBJ2-5; D: -; DNA: TGTGCCTGGAGTGTACGAATGCGCAAAATTGGGTCCCAGTACTTC; CDR3: CAWSVRMRKIGSQYF
V: TRBV7-9; size: -; J: TRBJ2-7; D: -; DNA: TGTGCCAGCAGCTTGGAAGACAGAGCGCAGTACTTC; CDR3: CASSLEDRAQYF
V: TRBV5-1; size: -; J: TRBJ2-5; D: -; DNA: TGCGCCAGCAGCTTAGAGGGAAAAGAGACCCAGTACTTC; CDR3: CASSLEGKETQYF
V: TRBV29-1; size: -; J: TRBJ2-3; D: -; DNA: TGCAGCGTTGTTTCGGGGGGCCCTCCATCTAGCACAGATACGCAGTATTTT; CDR3: CSVVSGGPPSSTDTQYF
V: TRBV20-1; size: -; J: TRBJ2-7; D: -; DNA: TGCAGTGTTGGCCTTATTAGCCGAGAGCAGTACTTC; CDR3: CSVGLISREQYF
V: TRBV9; size: -; J: TRBJ1-5; D: TRBD1; DNA: TGTGCCAGCAGCTCGGGGACAGGGGGTTATCAGCCCCAGCATTTT; CDR3: CASSSGTGGYQPQHF
V: TRBV29-1; size: -; J: TRBJ2-3; D: -; DNA: TGCAGCGTTGTGTTAGATAACACAGATACGCAGTATTTT; CDR3: CSVVLDNTDTQYF
V: TRBV2; size: once; J: TRBJ1-2; D: -; DNA: TGTGCCAGCAGTGTAGTCTATGGCTACACCTTC; CDR3: CASSVVYGYTF
V: TRBV20-1; size: -; J: TRBJ2-7; D: -; DNA: TGCAGTGCACCCCTAGCGTCGAGCTCCTACGAGCAGTACTTC; CDR3: CSAPLASSSYEQYF
V: TRBV30; size: -; J: TRBJ1-2; D: TRBD1; DNA: TGTGCCTGGAGCCCAGGGGGCCTCGGCTATGGCTACACCTTC; CDR3: CAWSPGGLGYGYTF
V: TRBV30; size: once; J: TRBJ2-3; D: -; DNA: TGTGCCTGGAGTGTACGCGAGAGCTCGGATACGCAGTATTTT; CDR3: CAWSVRESSDTQYF
V: TRBV7-9; size: -; J: TRBJ2-1; D: -; DNA: TGTGCCAGCAGCCTCCTGGACAGGCAGTTCTTC; CDR3: CASSLLDRQFF
V: TRBV25-1; size: -; J: TRBJ2-3; D: -; DNA: TGTGCCAGCGGGGAGGACAGCTTTGGCACAGATACGCAGTATTTT; CDR3: CASGEDSFGTDTQYF
V: TRBV5-1; size: -; J: TRBJ1-1; D: -; DNA: TGCGCCAGCAGCATGCGGGACACCGGTTCCGAAGCTTTCTTT; CDR3: CASSMRDTGSEAFF
V: TRBV7-8; size: -; J: TRBJ2-5; D: -; DNA: TGTGCCAGCAGCTTAGCGCCATTTATGAGTAAGACCCAGTACTTC; CDR3: CASSLAPFMSKTQYF
V: TRBV7-3; size: -; J: TRBJ2-3; D: TRBD2; DNA: TGTGCCAGCAGCTCGACTAGCGGGAGGCGGCCAGATACGCAGTATTTT; CDR3: CASSSTSGRRPDTQYF
V: TRBV14; size: -; J: TRBJ1-5; D: -; DNA: TGTGCCAGCAGCCAAGGGTACAATCAGCCCCAGCATTTT; CDR3: CASSQGYNQPQHF
V: TRBV4-1; size: -; J: TRBJ1-5; D: -; DNA: TGCGCCAGCAGCCAATTAGGGCACCTCAATCAGCCCCAGCATTTT; CDR3: CASSQLGHLNQPQHF